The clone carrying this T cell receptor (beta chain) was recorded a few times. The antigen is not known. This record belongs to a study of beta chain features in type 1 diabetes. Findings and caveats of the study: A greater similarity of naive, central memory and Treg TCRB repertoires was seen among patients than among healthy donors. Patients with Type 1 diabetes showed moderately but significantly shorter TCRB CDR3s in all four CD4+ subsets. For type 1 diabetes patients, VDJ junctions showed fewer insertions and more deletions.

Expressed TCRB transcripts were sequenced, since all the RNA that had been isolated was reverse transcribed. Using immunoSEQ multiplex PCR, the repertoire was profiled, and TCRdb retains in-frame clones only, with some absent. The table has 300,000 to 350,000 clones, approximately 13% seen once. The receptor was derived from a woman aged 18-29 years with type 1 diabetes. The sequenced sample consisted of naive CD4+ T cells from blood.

The CDR3 region is CASSPEPSGRAVNEQYF. In nucleotides, the CDR3 is TGTGCCAGCAGCCCAGAACCTAGCGGGAGGGCCGTGAACGAGCAGTACTTC. This sequence joins TRBV7-3 and TRBJ2-7; TRBD2 matches at 12 bases. This CDR3 region has 17 residues. The junction had 13 bases not matched to a gene; V was cut back by 5 bases and J by 5 bases. The germline CDR1 and CDR2 sequences are SGHTA and FQGTGA.